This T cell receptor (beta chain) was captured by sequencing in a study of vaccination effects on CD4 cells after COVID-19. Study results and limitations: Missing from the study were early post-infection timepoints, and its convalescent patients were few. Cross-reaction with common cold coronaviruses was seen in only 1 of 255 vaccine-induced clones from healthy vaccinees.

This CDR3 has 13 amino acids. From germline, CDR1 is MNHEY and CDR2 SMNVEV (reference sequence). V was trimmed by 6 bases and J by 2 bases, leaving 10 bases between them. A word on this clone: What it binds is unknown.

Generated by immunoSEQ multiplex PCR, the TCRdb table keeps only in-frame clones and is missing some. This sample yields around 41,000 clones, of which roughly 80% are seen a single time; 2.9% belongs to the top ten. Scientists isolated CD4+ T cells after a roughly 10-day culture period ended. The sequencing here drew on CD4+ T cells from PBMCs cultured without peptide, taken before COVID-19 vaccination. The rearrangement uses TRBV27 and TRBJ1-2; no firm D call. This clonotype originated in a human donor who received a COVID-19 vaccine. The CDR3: CASSYGRNYGYTF. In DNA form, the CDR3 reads TGTGCCAGCAGCTATGGACGGAACTATGGCTACACCTTC.